The present entry profiles one TCR beta chain with its context. The target antigen is unknown. One entry per CDR3 protein results from TCRdb running MiXCR on the 5' RACE reads. In the table there are hundreds of thousands of distinct CDR3 sequences, around 24% of which are singletons. Germline values: CDR1 MNHNS, CDR2 SASEGT. This CDR3 has 14 amino acids. V was trimmed by 6 bases and J by 4 bases, leaving 15 bases between them. This entry comes from a study of identical twins. Points from the study as a whole: For out-of-frame beta sequences, excess twin sharing was weaker. Those out-of-frame alpha sequences shared by twins showed an excess of low generation probability.

These sequences were also reported in another study, on T cells expressing NK-cell markers. This second report adds: The same clonotypes also predominated in the CD3+CD56-NKG2C+ fraction of a handful of donors.

This chain links TRBV6-1 with TRBJ1-2; D is possibly TRBD1 (5 bases). Input material: CD4+ T cells sorted from blood. This receptor was identified in a woman aged 18-30 years in good health. CDR3 region: CASRSYRGAYGYTF. The CDR3 DNA follows: TGTGCCAGCAGAAGTTATAGGGGAGCCTATGGCTACACCTTC.